This is a list of T cell receptor beta chains from one sample in a study of cytomegalovirus exposure and HLA in healthy donors. The protocol was immunoSEQ multiplex PCR, while the TCRdb copy is restricted to in-frame clones and leaves out a portion. Of about 130,000 clones in the sample, roughly 69% are singletons; the top ten hold about 3.1%. The source material was PBMCs. These receptors were obtained from a human donor in good health. The CDR3 runs from the conserved cysteine through the conserved F or W. The D gene is left open where the match is weak. Size is omitted from some rows. Given values are once, few, many or a class for expanded clones.

j_gene | abundance | d_gene | v_gene | CDR3nt | CDR3aa
TRBJ1-2 | few | - | TRBV19 | TGTGCCAGTAGGGTGGCCGGGAGACATGGCTACACCTTC | CASRVAGRHGYTF
TRBJ2-7 | - | TRBD1 | TRBV6-4 | TGTGCCAGCAGTGGATCCGGGACAGGGGGCGAAGACGACCACGAGCAGTACTTC | CASSGSGTGGEDDHEQYF
TRBJ2-3 | - | TRBD2 | TRBV13 | TGTGCCAGCAGCCCAGGGACTAGCGGGGGGGCCTGGGCAGATACGCAGTATTTT | CASSPGTSGGAWADTQYF
TRBJ1-5 | - | TRBD1 | TRBV30 | TGTGCCTGGAGTGCCATCGCCGGACAGGAGATTTATAGCAATCAGCCCCAGCATTTT | CAWSAIAGQEIYSNQPQHF
TRBJ1-2 | - | - | TRBV5-4 | TGTGCCAGCAGCTTGACCGACCCGGAGATTGGCTACACCTTC | CASSLTDPEIGYTF
TRBJ2-7 | few | TRBD1 | TRBV6-5 | TGTGCCAGCAGTCGACAGGGCTACGAGCAGTACTTC | CASSRQGYEQYF
TRBJ1-6 | - | - | TRBV7-3 | TGTGCCAGCAGCTCAGACAGTTATTCACCCCTCCACTTT | CASSSDSYSPLHF
TRBJ2-3 | - | TRBD2 | TRBV29-1 | TGCAGCGTTGAAGATCGGACCCAATCCCGACTAGCCGGGAACACAGATACGCAGTATTTT | CSVEDRTQSRLAGNTDTQYF
TRBJ1-1 | - | TRBD1 | TRBV7-2 | TGTGCCAGCAGCTTACCGCCGGGACAGGTGAACACTGAAGCTTTCTTT | CASSLPPGQVNTEAFF
TRBJ1-5 | - | - | TRBV13 | TGTGCCAGCAGCCGACAGAATAGCAATCAGCCCCAGCATTTT | CASSRQNSNQPQHF
TRBJ1-3 | - | - | TRBV7-9 | TGTGCCAGCAGCTTACCAGACTCTGGAAACACCATATATTTT | CASSLPDSGNTIYF
TRBJ2-5 | - | - | TRBV7-9 | TGTGCCAGCAGCTTCGCCGCCGGGGAGGTTGGGACCCAGTACTTC | CASSFAAGEVGTQYF
TRBJ2-3 | - | - | TRBV7-9 | TGTGCCAGCAGCTCGACCGGGACTAGCACAGATACGCAGTATTTT | CASSSTGTSTDTQYF
TRBJ2-7 | - | TRBD2 | TRBV27 | TGTGCCAGCAGTTTATCTCCTAGCGGGAGCTCAACCGAGCAGTACTTC | CASSLSPSGSSTEQYF
TRBJ2-3 | - | TRBD2 | TRBV7-2 | TGTGCCAGCAGCTTAGTCGGGAGGGCCGGAGATACGCAGTATTTT | CASSLVGRAGDTQYF